This T cell receptor (beta chain) stems from a study of blood T cell repertoires in COVID-19. Authors' methods: Amplified reference gene primers provided the basis for estimating nucleated cell counts. TCRdb keeps only in-frame clones here, not all; method: immunoSEQ multiplex PCR. That table supplies the V and J calls and clone size; D and trimming were determined from the DNA. The sample has around 230,000 clones; 88% are singletons. This CDR3 is 13 amino acids long. After removal of 6 bases from V and 12 bases from J, the junction contained 11 bases not matched to a gene. CDR1 is MNHEY, CDR2 SVGAGI, per germline.

Sequencing was done on a sample of peripheral blood. The chain has TRBV6-5 and TRBJ2-1, with TRBD1 matching 7 bases. The sequence was obtained from a man in his forties or fifties with acute or convalescent COVID-19. CDR3 protein: CASRPGQTSGQFF. The CDR3 nucleotides are TGTGCCAGCAGACCGGGACAGACCAGCGGGCAGTTCTTC.